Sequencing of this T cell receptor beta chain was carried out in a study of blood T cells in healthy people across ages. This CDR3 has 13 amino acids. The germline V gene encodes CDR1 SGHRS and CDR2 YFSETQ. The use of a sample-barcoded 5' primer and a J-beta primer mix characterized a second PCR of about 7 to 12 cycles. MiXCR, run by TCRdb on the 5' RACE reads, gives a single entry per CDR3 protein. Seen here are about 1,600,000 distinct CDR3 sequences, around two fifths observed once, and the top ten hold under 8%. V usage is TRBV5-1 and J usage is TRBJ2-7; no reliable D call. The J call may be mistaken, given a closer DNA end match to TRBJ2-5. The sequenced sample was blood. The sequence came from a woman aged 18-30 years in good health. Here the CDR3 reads CASSIDTQETQYF. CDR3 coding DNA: TGCGCCAGCAGTATAGACACACAAGAGACCCAGTACTTC.